Below are 19 T cell receptor beta chains sequenced from a single sample in a study of T cell repertoires in cytomegalovirus infection. These receptors are not linked to any known antigen. Each CDR3 protein is one row after TCRdb ran MiXCR on the reads. The sample contains 900,000 to 950,000 distinct CDR3 sequences, roughly 30% of which appear only once. Sequencing used cultured CD8+ T cells from PBMCs, obtained from culture after CMV antigen stimulation. All receptors derive from a human donor in good health (CMV status not recorded). Some clones in this sample may be carry-over from other donors' samples.

This clonotype was found a few times. The chain joins TRBV27 to TRBJ2-1; D might be TRBD2 (5 bases). The CDR3 totals 14 residues. V gave up 2 bases and J gave up 5 bases, with 10 bases separating them. In germline, CDR1 is MNHEY, CDR2 SMNVEV (reference sequence). This CDR3 is CASSLNPGDNEQFF. The CDR3 DNA reads TGTGCCAGCAGTTTAAACCCCGGGGACAATGAGCAGTTCTTC.

J is TRBJ1-5 and V is TRBV19; D possibly corresponds to TRBD1 (5 bases). The CDR3 extends over 16 amino acids. Germline CDR1 is LNHDA and CDR2 is SQIVND (reference sequence). Deletions cut 6 bases from V and 8 bases from J, with 23 bases between. CDR3: CASRPPTRTLGEPQHF. CDR3 DNA sequence: TGTGCCAGTAGACCACCGACGAGAACGTTAGGGGAGCCCCAGCATTTT. Combining the CDR3 with reference TRBV19 and TRBJ1-5 gives the whole variable domain DGGITQSPKYLFRKEGQNVTLSCEQNLNHDAMYWYRQDPGQGLRLIYYSQIVNDFQKGDIAEGYSVSREKKESFPLTVTSAQKNPTAFYLCASRPPTRTLGEPQHFGDGTRLSIL.

A word on this clonotype: A junction boundary mismatches the germline segment, possibly from a read error. The V and J genes are TRBV4-3 and TRBJ2-5, with TRBD2 matching 14 bases. This CDR3 comprises 15 residues. The germline V gene has CDR1 LGHNA and CDR2 YSLEER. This CDR3 reads CANSQGLAGAETQYF. In DNA, the CDR3 is TGCGCCAACAGCCAGGGACTAGCGGGGGCAGAGACCCAGTACTTC.

The CDR3 sequence is CASSHLPTGNTEAFF. The CDR3 coding sequence is TGCGCCAGCAGCCACCTACCCACAGGGAACACTGAAGCTTTCTTT. This sequence joins TRBV4-1 and TRBJ1-1; maybe TRBD1 (5 bases). V lost 3 bases and J lost 1, with 12 bases in between. The length of the CDR3 is 15 residues. Germline V gives CDR1 MGHRA, CDR2 YSYEKL.

The chain combines TRBV6-2 or TRBV6-3 with TRBJ2-1; TRBD2 is a possible D gene (6 bases). The CDR3 sequence is 13 residues long. Germline V lookup: CDR1 MNHEY, CDR2 SVGEGT. V was trimmed by 7 bases and J by 4 bases, leaving 11 bases between them. CDR3: CASMSGEYNEQFF. CDR3 nucleotide sequence: TGTGCCAGCATGTCGGGGGAATACAATGAGCAGTTCTTC.

This chain joins TRBV10-2 and TRBJ1-6, with 7 bases lining up with TRBD1. This CDR3 contains 16 residues. Germline CDR1 is WSHSY and CDR2 is SAAADI. V dropped 3 bases and J dropped 6; count of bases not matched to a gene: 8. The CDR3 is CASSDGQGVVNSPLHF. CDR3 nucleotide sequence: TGCGCCAGCAGTGATGGGCAGGGGGTAGTTAATTCACCCCTCCACTTT.

V usage is TRBV27 and J usage is TRBJ1-5; D not resolved. CDR1 and CDR2 (germline): MNHEY, SMNVEV (reference sequence). V lost 6 bases, J lost 8 bases, and 11 bases lay in between. This CDR3 contains 12 residues. The CDR3 reads CASSQTGEPQHF. Here the CDR3 DNA reads TGTGCCAGCAGCCAAACCGGGGAGCCCCAGCATTTT.

CDR3 bases: TGTGCCAGCAGCGAGAGGGCGTGGGGGGAGCTGTTTTTT. Translating gives CASSERAWGELFF. This chain uses TRBV7-6 with TRBJ2-2; a possible D gene is TRBD2 (5 bases). Trimming took off 5 bases at V and 8 bases at J, with 12 bases between the two ends. Germline V CDR1 and CDR2: SGHVS, FNYEAQ. The CDR3 is 13 amino acids.

Here the CDR3 DNA reads TGTGCCAGCGCCCCCGGGACAGGGTACCCTCACGGGGGCCAAGAGACCCAGTACTTC. Translation gives CASAPGTGYPHGGQETQYF. V gene TRBV12-3 or TRBV12-4 combines with J gene TRBJ2-5; TRBD1 aligns across 9 bases. The trim removed 8 bases at V and 1 base at J, leaving 20 bases unmatched. CDR3 size: 19 residues.

The chain employs TRBV19 and TRBJ1-1; TRBD1 agrees at 7 bases. Unmatched junction bases numbered 8, after V lost 7 bases and J lost 6 bases. The CDR3 totals 13 residues. Looked up from germline, CDR1 is LNHDA and CDR2 is SQIVND (reference sequence). Written as DNA, the CDR3 is TGTGCCAGTAAAGTAGGGCAGGGGGCTGAAGCTTTCTTT. This encodes CASKVGQGAEAFF.

This clonotype showed up just a few times. V is TRBV7-6 and J is TRBJ1-1; 9 positions match TRBD1. V lost 1 base to trimming and J lost 5 bases; unmatched junction nucleotides: 8. Germline V gene sequence: CDR1 SGHVS, CDR2 FNYEAQ. The CDR3 runs 16 residues. In DNA, the CDR3 is TGTGCCAGCAGCTTAGGGGGGACAGGGATGGTAACTGAAGCTTTCTTT. Its protein product is CASSLGGTGMVTEAFF.

The V gene is TRBV7-9, the J gene TRBJ2-1, with TRBD1 identical over 10 bases. The V gene end was trimmed by 5 bases and the J gene end by 0 bases; junction bases not matched to a gene: 13. CDR3 size: 19 residues. The germline CDR1 and CDR2 sequences are SEHNR and FQNEAQ (reference sequence). Here the CDR3 reads CASSPGQGKAYASYNEQFF. Here the CDR3 DNA reads TGTGCCAGCAGCCCGGGACAGGGGAAGGCTTACGCCTCCTACAATGAGCAGTTCTTC.

This clonotype came up a few times. This chain's CDR3 is CSAREAGVNEQYV. CDR3 nucleotides: TGCAGTGCTAGAGAGGCAGGGGTGAACGAGCAGTACGTC. The chain uses TRBV20-1 and TRBJ2-7, with a possible D match to TRBD1 (6 bases). V dropped 0 bases and J dropped 5 bases, with 11 bases sitting between them. Germline-derived CDR1 and CDR2 are DFQATT and SNEGSKA (reference sequence). CDR3 length: 13 residues.

The CDR3 loop is CSARGGGAYEQYF. In DNA, the CDR3 is TGCAGTGCTAGAGGCGGGGGGGCATACGAGCAGTACTTC. The chain carries TRBV20-1 and TRBJ2-7; 9 positions match TRBD2. CDR1 and CDR2 (germline): DFQATT, SNEGSKA (reference sequence). The CDR3 is 13 amino acids. Germline trimming cut 1 base from V and 4 bases from J; bases unmatched to any gene: 2.

The rearrangement links TRBV20-1 to TRBJ1-3; D perhaps matches TRBD1 (5 bases). Germline CDR1 DFQATT, CDR2 SNEGSKA (reference sequence). V was clipped by 1 base and J by 0 bases, with 19 bases between them. The CDR3 length is 18 residues. This CDR3 reads CSARASGTPGLSGNTIYF. The CDR3, as DNA: TGCAGTGCTAGAGCCTCCGGGACCCCTGGGCTCTCTGGAAACACCATATATTTT.

In this sample, this clonotype turned up a few times. V and J are TRBV14 and TRBJ1-1; D uncertain. This CDR3 contains 16 residues. Looked up from germline, CDR1 is SGHDN and CDR2 is FVKESK. V lost 1 base, J lost 7 bases, and 19 bases lay in between. The CDR3 DNA follows: TGTGCCAGCAGCCAAGTTTTGACACCTACCCCTCTTGAAGCTTTCTTT. This sequence encodes CASSQVLTPTPLEAFF.

This chain connects TRBV12-3 or TRBV12-4 to TRBJ2-1; no clear D. The V end was cut by 6 bases, the J end by 9 bases, with 15 bases between. This CDR3 comprises 13 residues. The CDR3 DNA follows: TGTGCCAGCAGCCCTTTTCGAGGCGGTGAGCAGTTCTTC. Encoded protein: CASSPFRGGEQFF.

The chain employs TRBV28 and TRBJ2-7; D is unclear. Looked up from germline, CDR1 is MDHEN and CDR2 is SYDVKM. Trimming removed 8 bases at V and 3 bases at J, with 5 bases between. The CDR3 is 10 amino acids. In DNA, the CDR3 is TGTGCCAGCCGATGCTACGAGCAGTACGTC. Translation gives CASRCYEQYV.

The table lists this clonotype with many counts. The J gene is TRBJ2-5, the V gene TRBV12-3 or TRBV12-4; D possibly uses TRBD1 or TRBD2 (5 bases each). The CDR3 is 15 residues long. V was pared by 4 bases and J by 0 bases, with 12 bases between. This chain's CDR3 is CASSWSQDYQETQYF. The CDR3 bases are TGTGCCAGCAGTTGGTCACAGGACTACCAAGAGACCCAGTACTTC.